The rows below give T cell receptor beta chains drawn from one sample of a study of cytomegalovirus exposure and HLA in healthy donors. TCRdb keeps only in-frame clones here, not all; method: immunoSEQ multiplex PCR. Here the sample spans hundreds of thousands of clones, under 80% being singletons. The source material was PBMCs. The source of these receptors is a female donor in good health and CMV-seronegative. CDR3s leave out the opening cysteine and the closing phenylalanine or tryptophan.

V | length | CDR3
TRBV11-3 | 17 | ASSPGGGLAGLAKNIQY
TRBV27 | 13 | ASITGQGTSTEAF
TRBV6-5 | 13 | ASRRSTGVVQPQH
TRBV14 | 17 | ASSQRPSLAGRRTGELF
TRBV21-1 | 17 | ASSKKWETSGRNTGELF
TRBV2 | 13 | ASSLQGPPNQPQH
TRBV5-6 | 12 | ASSLPQGDTEAF
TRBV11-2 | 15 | ASSPGGPSVPRDTQY
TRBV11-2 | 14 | ASSPRPGQTNYEQY
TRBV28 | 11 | ALSPGGGYEQY
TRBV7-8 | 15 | ASSLAGRLAVLNEQF
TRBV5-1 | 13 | ASSGGQALSYEQY
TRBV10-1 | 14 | ASSESMTRAAYEQY
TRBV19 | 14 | ASSNSRGTGNQPQH
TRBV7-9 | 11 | SSSLDQGTEAF
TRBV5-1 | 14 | ASSLTSGQRNTEAF
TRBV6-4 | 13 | ASSSSNRGTTEAF